Below, 7 T cell receptor beta chains from the same sample are listed, as sequenced in a study of regulatory T cells in long-lasting Graves disease. According to the study, TCR beta libraries were built with iRepertoire HTBI primers and CDR3-region Arm-PCR. Using its own MiXCR run on the multiplex PCR reads, TCRdb lists one record per CDR3 protein. In the table there are 540,000 or so distinct CDR3 sequences, 13% of which are singletons. As for time point: newly diagnosed GD, antithyroid drugs for less than 3 months. The TCR library was made from RNA extracted from PBMCs. The same sample was also studied in work on T cells in Graves' hyperthyroidism and ophthalmopathy.

This material consisted of peripheral blood mononuclear cells (PBMCs), taken at new diagnosis, from a patient treated with antithyroid drugs. These receptors originate from a man aged 25-45 years with Graves disease.

Ten or more counts support this clonotype. The rearrangement links TRBV20-1 to TRBJ2-1, with TRBD2 matching over 11 bases. With V trimmed by 8 bases and J by 4 bases, 13 bases remained unmatched. The length of the CDR3 is 16 residues. From germline, CDR1 is DFQATT and CDR2 SNEGSKA (reference sequence). The CDR3 DNA is TGCAGTACTAACTTCCCCGGGACTAGCGGTTACAATGAGCAGTTCTTC. Amino acids: CSTNFPGTSGYNEQFF.

This clonotype was seen only a few times. This chain's CDR3 is CASTDSGLSTDTQYF. Written as DNA, the CDR3 is TGTGCCAGTACCGATTCCGGACTATCGACAGATACGCAGTATTTT. The chain recombines TRBV19 with TRBJ2-3; D perhaps matches TRBD2 (6 bases). In germline, CDR1 is LNHDA, CDR2 SQIVND (reference sequence). V lost 7 bases and J 3 bases, leaving 17 bases between the germline ends. The length of the CDR3 is 15 residues.

Ten or more counts support this clonotype. J is TRBJ2-5 and V is TRBV29-1; D is uncertain. V gave up 4 bases and J gave up 4 bases, with 16 bases separating them. The CDR3 extends over 14 amino acids. Germline CDR1 is SQVTM and CDR2 is ANQGSEA. In DNA, the CDR3 is TGCAGCGTTGGGTCGAGTTCGGATGGAGAGACCCAGTACTTC. Amino acids: CSVGSSSDGETQYF.

This clonotype was seen at least ten times. The chain joins TRBV28 to TRBJ2-3, with 10 bases fitting TRBD1. The CDR3 is 14 residues long. CDR1 is MDHEN and CDR2 is SYDVKM in the germline V gene. V gave up 8 bases and J gave up 5 bases; unmatched junction bases: 7. This chain's CDR3 is CASSPWDRGDTQYF. CDR3 DNA sequence: TGTGCCAGCTCACCGTGGGACAGGGGAGATACGCAGTATTTT.

This clonotype was recorded many times. The V gene is TRBV3-1, the J gene TRBJ2-7; D call uncertain. The CDR3 has 12 amino acids. Germline V CDR1 and CDR2: LGHDT, YNNKEL (reference sequence). V lost 4 bases and J lost 3, with 7 bases in between. This CDR3 is CASSLDFYEQYF. The CDR3, as DNA: TGTGCCAGCAGCCTCGATTTCTACGAGCAGTACTTC.

This clonotype was observed at least ten times. The J gene is TRBJ2-1, the V gene TRBV2; tentative D call: TRBD1 (5 bases). In germline, CDR1 is SNHLY, CDR2 FYNNEI. V was cut by 7 bases and J by 0 bases, with 13 bases left in between. The CDR3 is 15 amino acids. The DNA for the CDR3 is TGTGCCAGCAAAGGTGGGGCAAACTCCTACAATGAGCAGTTCTTC. Protein product: CASKGGANSYNEQFF.

This clonotype occurred many times. This sequence joins TRBV5-1 and TRBJ1-6; 8 bases align to TRBD1. The V and J ends lost 3 bases and 6 bases, in that order; junction bases with no gene match: 8. The germline V gene has CDR1 SGHRS and CDR2 YFSETQ. The CDR3 extends over 16 amino acids. CDR3: CASSWGPGQVNSPLHF. The CDR3 DNA follows: TGCGCCAGCAGCTGGGGACCGGGACAGGTTAATTCACCCCTCCACTTT.